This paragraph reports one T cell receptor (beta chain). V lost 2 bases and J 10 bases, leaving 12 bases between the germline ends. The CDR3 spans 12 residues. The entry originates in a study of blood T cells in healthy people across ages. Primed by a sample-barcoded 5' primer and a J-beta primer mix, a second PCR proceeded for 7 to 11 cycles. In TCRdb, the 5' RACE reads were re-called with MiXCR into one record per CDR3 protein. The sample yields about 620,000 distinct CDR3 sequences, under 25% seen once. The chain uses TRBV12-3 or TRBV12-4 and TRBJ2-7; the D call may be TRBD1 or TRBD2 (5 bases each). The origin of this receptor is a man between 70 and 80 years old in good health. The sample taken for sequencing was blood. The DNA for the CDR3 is TGTGCCAGCAGTTTAAATGGGGGACCACAGTACTTC. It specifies CASSLNGGPQYF.